This T cell receptor beta chain was identified in a study of blood T cells in healthy people across ages. Broader study findings: Age brought a roughly linear fall in TCR beta diversity measured per million T cells. The lack of PBMC sorting stopped any conclusive naive versus antigen-experienced comparison.

Looked up from germline, CDR1 is DFQATT and CDR2 is SNEGSKA (reference sequence). Between the trimmed V and J ends, which lost 0 bases and 7 bases, there was a span of 8 bases. This CDR3 is 12 amino acids long. For the second PCR, which ran for roughly 6 to 12 cycles, a sample-barcoded 5' primer and a J-beta primer mix were used. MiXCR, applied by TCRdb to the 5' RACE reads, yields one record per CDR3 protein. This table holds some 1,500,000 distinct CDR3 sequences, about 45% found once. Comments on this clonotype: Its antigen is unidentified.

Input material: blood. V usage is TRBV20-1 and J usage is TRBJ2-3; D is possibly TRBD2 (5 bases). The source is a woman under 30 in good health. The DNA of the CDR3 is TGCAGTGCTAGAGAGGACTCCTATACGCAGTATTTT. It specifies CSAREDSYTQYF.